The T cell receptor (beta chain) described here comes from a study of T cell responses to AZD1222 COVID-19 vaccine listed by TCRdb under 2021. Background on the whole study: AZD1222 recipients given second doses at about 4 weeks or at about 12 weeks were pooled, since spike-specific TCR depth and breadth were not found to differ between the two schedules. TCR sequencing was performed for about 240 trial participants, of whom some 200 were given two doses of AZD1222 and 26 were given two doses of MenACWY control vaccine. Trial participants were enrolled into age subgroups of 18-55, 56-69 and 70-plus years, which contained about 150, 28 and 57 TCR-sequenced participants, respectively.

This specimen's time point label, interpreted: baseline before first vaccination. Vaccinee samples were obtained from the UK trials COV001 and COV002, which included a single-blind randomized controlled phase 2/3 trial of AZD1222 (ChAdOx1 nCoV-19) in healthy adults. For TCRbeta chain sequencing, PBMC samples from trial participants were taken at day 0 and at day 28 after the second dose. With respect to this clone: There is no known antigen for this receptor. The sample holds no much larger clone one base away, and base qualities are not on file.

Overall study results and their limits: Because no samples from the day 14 peak response were available, repertoires could be characterized only after the peak T cell response. Reportedly, almost half of the unique spike-specific TCRs recognized epitopes lying outside the regions that are mutated in the B.1.351 and B.1.1.7 variants. After two AZD1222 doses, spike-specific TCR breadth and depth were significantly higher than at day 0 and than in MenACWY recipients. The 56-69-year group was small, and its depth increase did not reach significance, likely because of low power. The whole spike protein was spanned by vaccine-associated CD4 TCRs, and dominant responses were seen in regions 160-218 and 743-854. Participants were mostly white British and included more females than males, and it was suggested by the authors that clonal diversity may have been underestimated. Conclusions about previously exposed vaccinees are limited, since just five to seven AZD1222 recipients were seropositive for SARS-CoV-2 at baseline.

The CDR3 covers 13 residues, taking in both the cysteine and the phenylalanine. Only the CDR3 DNA stays, 39 bases, in frame from base 1. Taken from the germline V gene, the CDR1 and CDR2 loops are MNHEY and SVGAGI. A distance of 10 bases separates the germline ends of V and J, which lose 6 bases and 2 bases respectively. The CDR3 regions of human TCRbeta chains were analyzed by immunosequencing. Per the source publication's procedure: Repertoire TCRs were matched against a reference library of SARS-CoV-2-specific TCRs generated with the MIRA antigen-specificity platform. Breadth was defined as the fraction of unique TCRs that were SARS-CoV-2-associated, and depth was defined as the fraction of total T cells that were SARS-CoV-2-associated. Using the MIRA data, each spike-specific TCR was assigned both to the spike region to which the TCR was reactive and to a CD4 or CD8 class. Log10-transformed breadth and depth values were compared by one-way ANOVA with Sidak's multiple comparisons tests. TCRdb obtained this table from immuneACCESS and retained in-frame rearrangements with V and J assigned. These tables miss some clones; where compared with another copy, unresolved V genes account for less than half of the shortfall, and the remainder is unexplained. V, J and clone size are those of that table, while D and trimming were read from the DNA. This sample has fewer than 200,000 clones in its table, and over 85% of those were observed once. 2% to 3% of the sample rests with the top ten.

The specimen was peripheral blood, collected on day 0 of AZD1222 vaccination. Recombination linked TRBV6-5 to TRBJ1-1, with a tentative D gene TRBD1 over 6 matching bases. This sequence originates from an adult in good health. The nucleotide sequence reads TGTGCCAGCAGGTTGACAGGTAACACTGAAGCTTTCTTT. Protein translation: CASRLTGNTEAFF.